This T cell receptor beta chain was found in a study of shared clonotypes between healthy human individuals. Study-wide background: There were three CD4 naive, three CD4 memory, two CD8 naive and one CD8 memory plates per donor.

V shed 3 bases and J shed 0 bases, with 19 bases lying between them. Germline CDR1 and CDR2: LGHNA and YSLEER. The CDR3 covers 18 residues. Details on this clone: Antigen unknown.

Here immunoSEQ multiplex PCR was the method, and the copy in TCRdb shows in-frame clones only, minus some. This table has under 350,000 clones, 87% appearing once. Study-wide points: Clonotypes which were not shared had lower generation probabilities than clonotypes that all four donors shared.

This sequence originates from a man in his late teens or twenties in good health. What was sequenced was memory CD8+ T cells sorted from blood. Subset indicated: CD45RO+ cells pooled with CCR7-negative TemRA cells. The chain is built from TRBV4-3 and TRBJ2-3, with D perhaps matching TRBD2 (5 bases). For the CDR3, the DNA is TGCGCCAGCAGCCAGGCTACACTAGGACCGTCTAGCACAGATACGCAGTATTTT. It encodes CASSQATLGPSSTDTQYF.